The entry that follows covers one T cell receptor beta chain sequence. What it recognizes is unknown. Healthy individuals who donated bone marrow served as the donors. The data belong to a study of cytomegalovirus exposure and HLA in healthy donors. A multiplex PCR was run with 60 Vbeta primers and 13 Jbeta primers. Sequencing used immunoSEQ multiplex PCR; TCRdb keeps in-frame clones, though not all of them. The sample lists around 160,000 clones; roughly 80% were seen once. Findings and caveats of the study: For most subjects, TCR beta sequences were reported to predict HLA-A and HLA-B alleles with accuracy. Rare TCR sequences dominated, though some public TCRs recurred in many donors.

The CDR3 totals 15 residues. V shed 0 bases, J shed 7 bases, and the junction held 6 bases outside the gene matches. Germline V CDR1 and CDR2: SGHRS, YFSETQ. This chain joins TRBV5-1 and TRBJ2-1; 8 positions agree with TRBD2. The sequence was collected from a man aged 35-49 years in good health and CMV-seropositive. Sequencing was done on a sample of PBMCs. In DNA form, the CDR3 reads TGCGCCAGCAGCTTGGGGAGCGGGAGAGGTAATGAGCAGTTCTTC. The encoded protein is CASSLGSGRGNEQFF.